Listed below are T cell receptor beta chains from one sample, sequenced in a study of blood T cell repertoires in COVID-19. TCRdb keeps only in-frame clones here, not all; method: immunoSEQ multiplex PCR. The table lists 200,000 or so clones, roughly 84% of them singletons. Sequencing was performed on peripheral blood. The receptors derive from a man aged 35-49 years with active or convalescent COVID-19. CDR3s include the opening cysteine and the closing phenylalanine or tryptophan. The D gene is left open where the match is weak. Clone size, where shown, is once, few, many, or a class for clones that have expanded.

d_gene	v_gene	j_gene	len	abundance	CDR3nt	CDR3aa
NA	TRBV6-5	TRBJ2-3	14	NA	TGTGCCAGCAGTATGCGGACAGCGACAGATACGCAGTATTTT	CASSMRTATDTQYF
NA	TRBV4-1	TRBJ1-1	16	NA	TGCGCCAGCAGCCCGACAACCCTAAAGGCTAACACTGAAGCTTTCTTT	CASSPTTLKANTEAFF
NA	TRBV7-9	TRBJ1-2	13	NA	TGTGCCAGCAGCTTATTAACTAACTATGGCTACACCTTC	CASSLLTNYGYTF
NA	TRBV9	TRBJ2-6	14	NA	TGTGCCAGCAGCGTATCGTCTGGGGCCAACGTCCTGACTTTC	CASSVSSGANVLTF
NA	TRBV18	TRBJ1-1	15	NA	TGTGCCAGCTCACGAACGACAGCGATGAACACTGAAGCTTTCTTT	CASSRTTAMNTEAFF
TRBD2	TRBV28	TRBJ2-2	19	NA	TGTGCCAGCAGTCCGCTCCTGACAGTTAGCGGGAGGGCCGCCGGGGAGCTGTTTTTT	CASSPLLTVSGRAAGELFF
TRBD2	TRBV27	TRBJ2-1	16	NA	TGTGCCAGCAGAAGAGAGACTAGCGGGAGGGCCGGTGAGCAGTTCTTC	CASRRETSGRAGEQFF
TRBD1	TRBV5-8	TRBJ1-6	14	NA	TGTGCCAGCAGCTTGGGACAGGGTAATTCACCCCTCCACTTT	CASSLGQGNSPLHF
NA	TRBV6-5	TRBJ1-5	13	NA	TGTGCCAGCAGTTACCAGGGGCCTCAGCCCCAGCATTTT	CASSYQGPQPQHF
NA	TRBV27	TRBJ1-3	15	few	TGTGCCAGCAGTCCATTCCCGGGGGCTGGAAACACCATATATTTT	CASSPFPGAGNTIYF
NA	TRBV28	TRBJ2-5	11	once	TGTGCCAGCAGCCTCCAAGAGACCCAGTACTTC	CASSLQETQYF
TRBD1	TRBV6-5	TRBJ1-1	15	NA	TGTGCCAGCAGCCCGACAGGGCACATGAACACTGAAGCTTTCTTT	CASSPTGHMNTEAFF
TRBD1	TRBV2	TRBJ1-5	16	NA	TGTGCCAGCAGATTAACAGGGGGCTCGGGGAATCAGCCCCAGCATTTT	CASRLTGGSGNQPQHF
TRBD1	TRBV4-2	TRBJ1-1	15	NA	TGTGCCAGCAGCCAAGGTCAGGGGGGTAACACTGAAGCTTTCTTT	CASSQGQGGNTEAFF
NA	TRBV7-9	TRBJ1-2	16	NA	TGTGCCAGCAGCGATGACAGCCTGGCCTTTAACTATGGCTACACCTTC	CASSDDSLAFNYGYTF
NA	TRBV5-1	TRBJ2-7	14	NA	TGCGCCAGCAGCTTGATAGGCCGGGTCTACGAGCAGTACTTC	CASSLIGRVYEQYF
NA	TRBV4-1	TRBJ1-4	16	NA	TGCGCCAGCAGCCAAGGGCGGTGGGGCCGGGTTGAAAAACTGTTTTTT	CASSQGRWGRVEKLFF
NA	TRBV29-1	TRBJ1-2	13	NA	TGCAGCGTCCTTCTGGATTTGACAGGCGGCTACACCTTC	CSVLLDLTGGYTF
TRBD1	TRBV19	TRBJ1-5	16	NA	TGTGCCAGTAGTATAGTTGAAACAGGGGGCATTCAGCCCCAGCATTTT	CASSIVETGGIQPQHF
NA	TRBV2	TRBJ1-5	17	NA	TGTGCCAGCAGTGAACCCCTGGGCAGGGGAGATAATCAGCCCCAGCATTTT	CASSEPLGRGDNQPQHF
NA	TRBV10-2	TRBJ2-1	16	NA	TGCGCCAGCAGTGCCGGGGGTGCGGGGCCCTTGGGGGAGCAGTTCTTC	CASSAGGAGPLGEQFF
TRBD1	TRBV5-5	TRBJ2-5	14	NA	TGTGCCAGCAGTCTAGCCGGGACAGAAGAGACCCAGTACTTC	CASSLAGTEETQYF
NA	TRBV2	TRBJ2-3	12	NA	TGTGCCAGCAGTGAATCGGGAGATACGCAGTATTTT	CASSESGDTQYF
TRBD1	TRBV28	TRBJ1-5	14	NA	TGTGCCAGCAGCCGGGACAGGGGCAATCAGCCCCAGCATTTT	CASSRDRGNQPQHF
NA	TRBV7-6	TRBJ2-1	15	NA	TGTGCCAGCAGCCTATTCTCAGGGGAGTACAATGAGCAGTTCTTC	CASSLFSGEYNEQFF
NA	TRBV2	TRBJ1-2	10	NA	TGTGCCAGCAGTGAGGGCGGCTACACCTTC	CASSEGGYTF
NA	TRBV7-7	TRBJ2-1	14	NA	TGTGCCAGCAGCTTAGGAGGTATCGAAAGTGAGCAGTTCTTC	CASSLGGIESEQFF
NA	TRBV5-1	TRBJ2-1	16	NA	TGCGCCAGCAGCTTGGTGGCCGGGAGCTCCTACAATGAGCAGTTCTTC	CASSLVAGSSYNEQFF
NA	TRBV28	TRBJ1-4	13	few	TGTGCCAGCAGTTTTGAGTTGGGGCGGAGACTGTTTTTT	CASSFELGRRLFF
NA	TRBV5-6	TRBJ2-7	12	NA	TGTGCCAGCAGCTTGGAGATCGGGGAGCAGTACTTC	CASSLEIGEQYF
NA	TRBV2	TRBJ2-4	13	NA	TGTGCCAGCAGTGAGGGCAGTCAAAACATTCAGTACTTC	CASSEGSQNIQYF
TRBD1	TRBV3-1/TRBV3-2	TRBJ2-1	15	NA	TGTGCCAGCAGCCAAGGGGGGACAGCTCCTGGAGAGCAGTTCTTC	CASSQGGTAPGEQFF
TRBD2	TRBV28	TRBJ2-3	18	NA	TGTGCCAGCAGTTGGGCGGGACTAGCGGGAGTAAGCACAGATACGCAGTATTTT	CASSWAGLAGVSTDTQYF
NA	TRBV6-5	TRBJ1-6	14	NA	TGTGCCAGTAGACCACAGAATTTTAATTCACCCCTCCACTTT	CASRPQNFNSPLHF
TRBD1	TRBV11-3	TRBJ1-4	17	NA	TGTGCCAGCAGCTCCTACAGGGGGTTATACCTTCGGGAAAAACTGTTTTTT	CASSSYRGLYLREKLFF
TRBD2	TRBV7-8	TRBJ2-1	15	NA	TGTGCCAGCAGCTTAGTTAGCGGGCCCTACAATGAGCAGTTCTTC	CASSLVSGPYNEQFF
NA	TRBV19	TRBJ2-7	14	NA	TGTGCCAGTAGTATCGGGCAGGGAACTTACGAGCAGTACTTC	CASSIGQGTYEQYF
NA	TRBV2	TRBJ2-1	12	NA	TGTGCCGGATCTAGCGATCACAATGAGCAGTTCTTC	CAGSSDHNEQFF
NA	TRBV5-1	TRBJ1-2	14	NA	TGCGCCAGCAGTTCCCGGACAGATTTTTATGGCTACACCTTC	CASSSRTDFYGYTF
TRBD1	TRBV7-9	TRBJ2-4	12	NA	TGTGCCAGCAGCACCGGACAGGGGCTAGCGTACTTC	CASSTGQGLAYF
TRBD1	TRBV5-4	TRBJ2-7	15	NA	TGTGCCAGCAGTGGGAGACAGGGGGGAGGATACGAGCAGTACTTC	CASSGRQGGGYEQYF
NA	TRBV28	TRBJ2-7	12	NA	TGTGCCAGCAGTTTATCGGGTCACGAGCAGTACTTC	CASSLSGHEQYF
TRBD2	TRBV18	TRBJ2-1	15	few	TGTGCCAGCTCAACGGGACTAGCGGAATACAATGAGCAGTTCTTC	CASSTGLAEYNEQFF
NA	TRBV19	TRBJ2-5	13	NA	TGTGCCAGTAGTTCGACAGGCCAAGAGACCCAGTACTTC	CASSSTGQETQYF
NA	TRBV14	TRBJ1-2	15	NA	TGTGCCAGCAGCCAAGGGGTCCAGGCTAACTATGGCTACACCTTC	CASSQGVQANYGYTF
NA	TRBV11-2	TRBJ2-3	16	NA	TGTGCCAGCAGCTTAGTGGCGGGGCTTAACACAGATACGCAGTATTTT	CASSLVAGLNTDTQYF
TRBD2	TRBV10-2	TRBJ2-2	19	NA	TGCGCCACACGGAGGGGGACTAGCGGGAGGGGACGGTACACCGGGGAGCTGTTTTTT	CATRRGTSGRGRYTGELFF
TRBD2	TRBV7-3	TRBJ2-7	19	once	TGTGCCAGCAGCTTGGGCCCGGGACTAGCGGGCCCAGGGTCCTACGAGCAGTACTTC	CASSLGPGLAGPGSYEQYF